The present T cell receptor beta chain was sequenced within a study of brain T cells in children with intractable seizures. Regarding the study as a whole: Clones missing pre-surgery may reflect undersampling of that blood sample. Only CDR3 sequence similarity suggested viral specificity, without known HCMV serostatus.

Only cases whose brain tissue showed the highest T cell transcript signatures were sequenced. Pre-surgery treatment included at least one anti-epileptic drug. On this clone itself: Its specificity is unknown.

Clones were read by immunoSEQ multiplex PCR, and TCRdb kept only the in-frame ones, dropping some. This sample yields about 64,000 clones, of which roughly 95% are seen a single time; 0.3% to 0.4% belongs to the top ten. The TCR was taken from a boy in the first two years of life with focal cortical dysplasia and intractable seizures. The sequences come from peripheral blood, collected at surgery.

The chain's CDR3 is CASSHAPGTVISGNTIYF. CDR3 DNA: TGTGCCAGCAGTCATGCCCCCGGGACAGTCATCTCTGGAAACACCATATATTTT. V and J are TRBV11-3 and TRBJ1-3, with 7 bases fitting TRBD1. Per germline, CDR1 SGHNT and CDR2 YENEEA. V was clipped by 6 bases and J by 0 bases; unmatched bases: 14. The CDR3 length is 18 residues.